This TCR beta chain was found in a study of graft-versus-host responses after intestinal transplantation (TCRdb year 2021). Context from the whole study: The transplants that recipients got were multivisceral, liver-intestinal, or isolated intestinal. After intestinal transplantation, graft-versus-host and host-versus-graft alloreactive T cell clones were followed in the graft, circulation and bone marrow using bulk TCR-beta CDR3 sequencing. A peak of at least 4% donor T cells among recipient peripheral blood mononuclear cells was the definition used for donor T cell macrochimerism. Of the 20 to 30 intestinal transplant recipients enrolled in the cohort, one of whom was a retransplant, a few patients without pretransplant specimens were excluded. Alloreactive clones were identified by sequencing pre-transplant mixed lymphocyte reaction products and comparing these products with unstimulated pre-transplant donor and recipient T cells. Every recipient was given anti-thymocyte globulin induction, followed by approximately 3 years of maintenance tacrolimus and steroids. Rather than going through the commercial service, samples from three later patients were sequenced in-house on an Illumina MiSeq and processed with MiXCR.

Blood samples were collected up to 4 times in the first month after transplant and then at least monthly when available. This clone was observed a single time. The target of this receptor is not known. Base qualities are not provided; no much larger clone lies one nucleotide away. There are 15 amino acids in the CDR3, from cysteine to phenylalanine inclusive. Only the CDR3 DNA is retained, 45 bases long and in frame from the first base. The trim is 6 bases for V and 6 bases for J, with a gap of 21 bases between the germline ends. In the germline V gene, CDR1 corresponds to MNHNS and CDR2 to SASEGT. Paper-wide results and their limitations: Peak levels of circulating GvH clones were associated with declines in HvG clones early after transplant. The conclusions were limited by the relatively low number and heterogeneity of the intestinal transplant patients. In the allografts of patients with donor T cell macrochimerism, GvH to HvG T cell clonal ratios were high. GvH clones were detected in recipient bone marrow, and some appeared earlier in ileal mucosa or blood, consistent with an intestinal mucosal origin.

Libraries were prepared through the immunoSEQ multiplex PCR assay. Adaptive Biotechnologies carried out high-throughput TCR-beta CDR3 sequencing of genomic DNA for most patients. The paper's data handling went like this. Adaptive's ImmunoSEQ software was the source of the TCR sequencing data for over 15 patients, while a few other patients were processed with MiXCR and VDJtools. CDR3 nucleotide sequences shared by donor and recipient were removed because the origin of these sequences could not be assigned. To count as alloreactive, a clone needed at least 2-fold expansion over unstimulated cells and a minimum CFSE-low frequency of 0.002% (template counts) or 0.001% (read counts). Clones detected in sequenced pre-transplant spleen, lymph node, or MLR CFSE-low populations of the donor or recipient were defined as mappable. The cumulative frequency of alloreactive clones was calculated as a percentage of all sequences, weighted by copy number. Sourced from immuneACCESS, this table was stored by TCRdb with only in-frame sequences that have V and J called. A share of the clones is absent; for the studies checked, an unresolved V gene accounts for under half, and the remainder has no known explanation. V and J calls plus clone size are reproduced from that table; the DNA served to infer D and trimming. In this sample the table shows 43,000 or so clones, approximately 94% of which occur a single time. The top ten constitute roughly 1.5% of the sample.

The sequenced sample was PBMCs, obtained around 330 days after intestinal transplant. The sequence was collected from a human patient who received an intestinal transplant, so some T cells may come from the graft donor. The chain uses TRBV6-1 and TRBJ2-7, and possibly TRBD2, on 5 matching bases. The CDR3 amino acid sequence is: CASRETVGDASEQYF. The nucleotide sequence reads TGTGCCAGCAGAGAAACCGTGGGAGACGCGTCCGAGCAGTACTTC.